The 2 T cell receptor beta chains presented below share a single source sample, sequenced in a study of T cells in Graves' hyperthyroidism and ophthalmopathy (dated by TCRdb to the late 2010s). The library was prepared using multiplex PCR. The reads were generated on an Illumina HiSeq 2000. The TCR beta CDR3 regions were amplified from the RNA transcripts. The TCR CDR3 was subjected to a first round of RT-PCR using the HTBI primer set and the Qiagen OneStep RT-PCR kit. TCRdb's own reprocessing of the public reads used fastp at Q25 and MiXCR and kept productive beta chains. For every CDR3 protein sequence, its rows merge into one entry that carries the most common genes and DNA. The sample profile shows about 640,000 distinct CDR3 sequences; nearly 45% of them were found once. The ten largest clones represent less than 9% of the sample. Source material: peripheral blood or thyroid tissue (not recorded which). These receptors were collected from an adult man with Graves' disease, either hyperthyroidism or ophthalmopathy (not recorded which).

With respect to this clonotype: This may come from a read error, since a much larger clone is one base off. This chain uses TRBV25-1 with TRBJ1-2; TRBD1 might be the D (5 bases). The CDR3 length is 12 residues. CDR1 is MGHDK, CDR2 SYGVNS, per germline. The ends were cut back, 8 bases at V and 8 bases at J, with 15 bases in the middle. This CDR3 reads CASLTGAEGYTF. CDR3 coding DNA: TGTGCCAGCCTTACCGGGGCGGAAGGCTACACCTTC.

This sequence joins TRBV25-1 and TRBJ1-5, with D possibly being TRBD1 (6 bases). The CDR3 has 13 amino acids. With 6 bases removed from V and 7 bases from J, the gap between germline ends came to 13 bases. Per the germline V gene, CDR1 is MGHDK and CDR2 is SYGVNS. DNA of the CDR3: TGTGCCAGCAGCGCAGAACAGGGCCAGCCCCAGCATTTT. As protein: CASSAEQGQPQHF.